This is a list of T cell receptor beta chains from one sample in a study of a mutant IDH1 vaccine in newly diagnosed glioma. The data were produced by immunoSEQ multiplex PCR, yet TCRdb's version contains in-frame clones alone and is incomplete. This table has tens of thousands of clones, about 81% appearing once. These receptors have no known antigen. The sequencing here drew on PBMCs, taken from a glioma patient whose treatment included an IDH1 peptide vaccine. The receptors here all came from a woman between 35 and 50 years old with glioma. Some clones in this sample may be carry-over from other donors' samples. Both conserved end residues are part of each CDR3. The D gene is left open where the match is weak.

TRBJ2-7	14	TRBD2	TRBV6-5	TGTGCCAGCAGACAAACAGCTTCGGGGGGCGAGCAGTACTTC	CASRQTASGGEQYF
TRBJ2-5	14	TRBD1	TRBV5-1	TGCGCCAGCAGCCCGGGGACAGGGGGAGAGACCCAGTACTTC	CASSPGTGGETQYF
TRBJ1-2	13	-	TRBV19	TGTGCCAGTGCCCCTATAGGGAGCTATGGCTACACCTTC	CASAPIGSYGYTF
TRBJ2-7	16	-	TRBV27	TGTGCCAGCAGTTCGTCCCTGGGGGGCATCGCCTACGAGCAGTACTTC	CASSSSLGGIAYEQYF
TRBJ1-1	14	-	TRBV4-1	TGCGCCAGCAGCCAAGTCTTCCGGCAGCCTGAAGCTTTCTTT	CASSQVFRQPEAFF
TRBJ2-3	17	TRBD2	TRBV19	TGTGCCAGTAGTATAGATGGGACTAGCGGCGTAGGAGATACGCAGTATTTT	CASSIDGTSGVGDTQYF
TRBJ2-2	16	TRBD2	TRBV11-3	TGTGCCAGCAGCCCTAGAGCGGGGGGAACTTCCGGGGAGCTGTTTTTT	CASSPRAGGTSGELFF
TRBJ1-1	14	-	TRBV5-6	TGTGCCAGCAGCTGGAGGGACGAAAAAAACGAAGCTTTCTTT	CASSWRDEKNEAFF
TRBJ1-1	18	TRBD1	TRBV7-2	TGTGCCAGCAGCTTACGAGGGGGGACAGGGGCTTTGAACACTGAAGCTTTCTTT	CASSLRGGTGALNTEAFF
TRBJ2-7	14	-	TRBV30	TGTGCCTGGAAAACAGGTCCGAGCTCCTACGAGCAGTACTTC	CAWKTGPSSYEQYF
TRBJ1-2	15	-	TRBV30	TGTGCCTGGAGTCCTCGTGTTGGCGCTAACTATGGCTACACCTTC	CAWSPRVGANYGYTF
TRBJ1-5	16	TRBD1	TRBV19	TGTGCCAGTAGTACCAGACAGGGGGCGTATTATCAGCCCCAGCATTTT	CASSTRQGAYYQPQHF
TRBJ2-7	12	TRBD2	TRBV5-6	TGTGCCAGCACCAGGACTAGACGAGAGCAGTACTTC	CASTRTRREQYF
TRBJ1-6	15	-	TRBV4-1	TGCGCCAGCAGCCAAGAACCGGACACGGATTCACCCCTCCACTTT	CASSQEPDTDSPLHF